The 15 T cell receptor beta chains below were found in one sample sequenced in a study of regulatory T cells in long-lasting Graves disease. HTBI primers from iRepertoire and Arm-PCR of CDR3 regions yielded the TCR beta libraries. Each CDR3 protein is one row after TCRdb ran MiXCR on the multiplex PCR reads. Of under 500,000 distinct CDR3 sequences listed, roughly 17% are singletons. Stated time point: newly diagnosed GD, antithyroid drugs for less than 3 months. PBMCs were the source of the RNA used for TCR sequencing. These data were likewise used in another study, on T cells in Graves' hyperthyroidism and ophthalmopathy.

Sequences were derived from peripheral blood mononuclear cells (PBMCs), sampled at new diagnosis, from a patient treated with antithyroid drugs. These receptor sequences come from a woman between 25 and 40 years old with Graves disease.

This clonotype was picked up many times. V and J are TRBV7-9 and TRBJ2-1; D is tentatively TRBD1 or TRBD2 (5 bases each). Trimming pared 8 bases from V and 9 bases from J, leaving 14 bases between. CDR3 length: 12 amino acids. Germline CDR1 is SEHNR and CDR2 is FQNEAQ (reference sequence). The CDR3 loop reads CASAGAGGEQFF. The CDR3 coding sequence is TGTGCCAGCGCCGGGGCGGGTGGTGAGCAGTTCTTC. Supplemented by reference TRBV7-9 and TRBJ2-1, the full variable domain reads DTGVSQNPRHKITKRGQNVTFRCDPISEHNRLYWYRQTLGQGPEFLTYFQNEAQLEKSRLLSDRFSAERPKGSFSTLEIQRTEQGDSAMYLCASAGAGGEQFFGPGTRLTVL.

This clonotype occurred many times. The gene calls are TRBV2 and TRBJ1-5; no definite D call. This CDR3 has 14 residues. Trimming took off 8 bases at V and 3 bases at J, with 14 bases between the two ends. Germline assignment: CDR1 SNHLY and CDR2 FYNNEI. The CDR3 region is CASGRQRINQPQHF. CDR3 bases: TGTGCCAGCGGGAGACAACGGATCAATCAGCCCCAGCATTTT.

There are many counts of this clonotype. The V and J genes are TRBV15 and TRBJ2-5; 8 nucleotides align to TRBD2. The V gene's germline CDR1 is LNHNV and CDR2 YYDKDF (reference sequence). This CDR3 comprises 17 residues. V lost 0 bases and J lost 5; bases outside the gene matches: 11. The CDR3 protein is CATSRDSQAGAGETQYF. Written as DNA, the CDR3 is TGTGCCACCAGCAGAGATTCCCAAGCGGGAGCCGGGGAGACCCAGTACTTC.

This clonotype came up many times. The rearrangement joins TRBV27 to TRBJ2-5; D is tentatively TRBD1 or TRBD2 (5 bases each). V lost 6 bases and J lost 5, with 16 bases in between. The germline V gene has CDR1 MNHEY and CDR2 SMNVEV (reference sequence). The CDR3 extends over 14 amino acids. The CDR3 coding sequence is TGTGCCAGCAGATCCTTCGCCTGGGGGGAGACCCAGTACTTC. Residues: CASRSFAWGETQYF.

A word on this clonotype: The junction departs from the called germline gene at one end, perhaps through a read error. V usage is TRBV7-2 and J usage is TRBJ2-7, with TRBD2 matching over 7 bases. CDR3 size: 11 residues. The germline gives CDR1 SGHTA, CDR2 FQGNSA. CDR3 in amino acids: CASSLGTRVHF. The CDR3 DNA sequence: TGTGCCAGCAGCTTAGGGACTAGAGTGCACTTC.

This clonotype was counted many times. Here the CDR3 DNA reads TGCAGCGTTGAACAGGGAGGCGGCACAGATACGCAGTATTTT. This translates into CSVEQGGGTDTQYF. This sequence joins TRBV29-1 and TRBJ2-3; weak D call: TRBD2 (6 bases). CDR1 is SQVTM and CDR2 is ANQGSEA in the germline V gene. There are 14 residues in the CDR3. V lost 2 bases and J lost 1, with 10 bases in between.

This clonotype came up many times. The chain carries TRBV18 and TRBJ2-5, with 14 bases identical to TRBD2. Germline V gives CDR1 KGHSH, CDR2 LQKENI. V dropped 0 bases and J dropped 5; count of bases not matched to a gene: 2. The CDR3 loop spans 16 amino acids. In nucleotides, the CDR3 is TGTGCCAGCTCACCACCGGGACTAGCGGGAGTGGAGACCCAGTACTTC. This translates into CASSPPGLAGVETQYF.

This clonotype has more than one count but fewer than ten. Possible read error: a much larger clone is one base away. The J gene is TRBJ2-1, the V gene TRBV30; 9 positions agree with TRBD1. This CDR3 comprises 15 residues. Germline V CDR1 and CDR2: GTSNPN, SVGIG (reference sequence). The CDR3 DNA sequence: TGTGCCTGGAGTGTAGACAGGACAGGGGCGAATGAGCAGTCCTTC. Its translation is CAWSVDRTGANEQSF.

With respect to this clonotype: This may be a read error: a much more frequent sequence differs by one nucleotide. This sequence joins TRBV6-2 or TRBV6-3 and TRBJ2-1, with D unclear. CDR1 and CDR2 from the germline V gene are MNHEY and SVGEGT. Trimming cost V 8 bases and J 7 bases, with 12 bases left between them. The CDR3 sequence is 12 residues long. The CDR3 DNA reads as TGTGCCAGCGGTCCCCACGCTAATGAGCAGTTCTTC. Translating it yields CASGPHANEQFF.

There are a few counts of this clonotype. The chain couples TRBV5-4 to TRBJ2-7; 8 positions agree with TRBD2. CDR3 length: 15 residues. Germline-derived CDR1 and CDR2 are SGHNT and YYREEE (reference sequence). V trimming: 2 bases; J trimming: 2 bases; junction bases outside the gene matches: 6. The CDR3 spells CASSLTTSGAYEQYF. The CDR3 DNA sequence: TGTGCCAGCAGCTTAACCACTAGCGGCGCCTACGAGCAGTACTTC.

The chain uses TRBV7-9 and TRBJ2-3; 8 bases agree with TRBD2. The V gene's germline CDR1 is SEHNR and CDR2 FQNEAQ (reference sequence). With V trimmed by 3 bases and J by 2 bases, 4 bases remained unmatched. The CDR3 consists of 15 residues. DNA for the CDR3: TGTGCCAGCAGCTTCACCGGGAGGGTCACAGATACGCAGTATTTT. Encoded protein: CASSFTGRVTDTQYF. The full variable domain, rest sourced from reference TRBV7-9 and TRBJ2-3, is DTGVSQNPRHKITKRGQNVTFRCDPISEHNRLYWYRQTLGQGPEFLTYFQNEAQLEKSRLLSDRFSAERPKGSFSTLEIQRTEQGDSAMYLCASSFTGRVTDTQYFGPGTRLTVL.

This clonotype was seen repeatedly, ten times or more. The CDR3 coding sequence is TGCAGTGCTAGAGAGGTAGCGGGAGAGGGGTCCTACGAGCAGTACTTC. It yields the protein CSAREVAGEGSYEQYF. The genes are TRBV20-1 and TRBJ2-7, with TRBD2 matching over 9 bases. V gave up 0 bases and J gave up 1 base; unmatched junction bases: 7. CDR3 length: 16 amino acids. CDR1 DFQATT and CDR2 SNEGSKA come from the germline V gene (reference sequence).

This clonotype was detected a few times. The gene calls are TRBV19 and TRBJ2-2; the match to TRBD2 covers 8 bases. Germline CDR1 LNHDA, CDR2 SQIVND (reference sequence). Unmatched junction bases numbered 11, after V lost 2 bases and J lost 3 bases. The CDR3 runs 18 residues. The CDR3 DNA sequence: TGTGCCAGTAGTATAAACACCATCCTAGCGGGTTACACCGGGGAGCTGTTTTTT. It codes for CASSINTILAGYTGELFF.

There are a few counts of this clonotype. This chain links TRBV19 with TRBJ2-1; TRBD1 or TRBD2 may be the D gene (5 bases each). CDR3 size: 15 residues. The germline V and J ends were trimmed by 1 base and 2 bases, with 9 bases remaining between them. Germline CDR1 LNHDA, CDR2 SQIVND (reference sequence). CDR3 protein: CASSIGGRTYNEQFF. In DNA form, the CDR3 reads TGTGCCAGTAGTATAGGGGGGAGAACCTACAATGAGCAGTTCTTC.

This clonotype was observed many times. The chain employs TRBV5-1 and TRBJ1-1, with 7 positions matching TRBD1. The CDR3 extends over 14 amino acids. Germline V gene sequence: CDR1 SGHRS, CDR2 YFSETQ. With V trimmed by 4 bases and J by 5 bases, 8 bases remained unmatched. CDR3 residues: CASSVGQRRTEAFF. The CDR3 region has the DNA TGCGCCAGCAGCGTGGGACAGAGGCGGACTGAAGCTTTCTTT. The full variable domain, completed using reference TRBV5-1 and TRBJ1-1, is KAGVTQTPRYLIKTRGQQVTLSCSPISGHRSVSWYQQTPGQGLQFLFEYFSETQRNKGNFPGRFSGRQFSNSRSEMNVSTLELGDSALYLCASSVGQRRTEAFFGQGTRLTVV.